What follows are 14 T cell receptor beta chains derived from one specimen sequenced in a study of CD8+ T cells in alopecia areata. Treatment meaning: oral pan-JAK inhibitor, 5-10 mg twice daily. Investigators isolated RNA and reverse transcribed it into cDNA to act as the sequencing template. The assay was immunoSEQ multiplex PCR, and TCRdb's table has in-frame clones only and misses some. The sample contains approximately 150,000 clones, 58% of which appear only once. The sample here was CD4+ T cells sorted from blood, taken between weeks 55 and 65, from a patient treated with tofacitinib. Source of these receptors: a human donor with alopecia areata.

The chain joins TRBV18 to TRBJ2-1, with D unclear. The CDR3 covers 15 residues. Germline V gene lookup returns CDR1 KGHSH and CDR2 LQKENI. Trimming cost V 6 bases and J 5 bases, with 17 bases left between them. The CDR3 nucleotides are TGTGCCAGCTCGCCTCCCCTTATGGCCGACAATGAGCAGTTCTTC. Its protein product is CASSPPLMADNEQFF.

This clone was seen a few times. The chain carries TRBV29-1 and TRBJ2-5, with unresolved D. This CDR3 has 11 amino acids. CDR1 and CDR2 from the germline V gene are SQVTM and ANQGSEA. V lost 6 bases and J 5 bases, leaving 10 bases between the germline ends. The CDR3 DNA follows: TGCAGCGTCGGATTAATGGAGACCCAGTACTTC. It yields the protein CSVGLMETQYF.

The J gene is TRBJ2-5, the V gene TRBV29-1; possible D gene TRBD2, 6 bases. There are 14 residues in the CDR3. Per the germline V gene, CDR1 is SQVTM and CDR2 is ANQGSEA. The V end lost 4 bases, the J end lost 5 bases, and 17 bases lay between the germline ends. The CDR3 here is CSVGPSGGGETQYF. The DNA of the CDR3 is TGCAGCGTTGGCCCCTCCGGGGGTGGGGAGACCCAGTACTTC.

The V and J genes are TRBV6-1 and TRBJ1-5; D call uncertain. V lost 5 bases, J lost 0 bases, and 5 bases lay in between. The CDR3 sequence is 13 residues long. The V gene's germline CDR1 is MNHNS and CDR2 SASEGT. The CDR3 DNA reads as TGTGCCAGCAGTCTGGGTAGCAATCAGCCCCAGCATTTT. Translation gives CASSLGSNQPQHF.

This clone was found a few times. The chain carries TRBV5-6 and TRBJ1-1; D call uncertain. Trimming took 1 base from V and 0 from J, leaving 4 bases between them. CDR1 and CDR2 (germline): SGHDT, YYEEEE. This CDR3 is built from 13 residues. The CDR3 DNA reads TGTGCCAGCAGCTTGATAGTGAACACTGAAGCTTTCTTT. This encodes CASSLIVNTEAFF.

The chain carries TRBV6-5 and TRBJ2-7, with 10 positions matching TRBD1. V gave up 5 bases and J gave up 7 bases; unmatched junction bases: 8. This CDR3 comprises 14 residues. CDR1 and CDR2 (germline): MNHEY, SVGAGI. The CDR3, as DNA: TGTGCCAGCAGTCTACGACAGGGGGCGGGTGAGCAGTACTTC. Translated: CASSLRQGAGEQYF.

This clone has only a few counts. The chain joins TRBV30 to TRBJ2-1; D is uncertain. CDR3 length: 11 residues. Germline CDR1 GTSNPN, CDR2 SVGIG (reference sequence). V was trimmed by 3 bases and J by 10 bases, leaving 10 bases between them. The CDR3 protein is CAWSPLREQFF. The DNA of the CDR3 is TGTGCCTGGAGCCCACTGCGCGAGCAGTTCTTC.

The chain joins TRBV19 to TRBJ1-4; D is ambiguous. CDR1 and CDR2 (germline): LNHDA, SQIVND (reference sequence). The CDR3 sequence is 15 residues long. V was pared by 1 base and J by 0 bases, with 6 bases between. The CDR3 spells CASSIAQTTNEKLFF. CDR3 in DNA: TGTGCCAGTAGTATAGCACAGACAACTAATGAAAAACTGTTTTTT. Combining the CDR3 with reference TRBV19 and TRBJ1-4 gives the whole variable domain DGGITQSPKYLFRKEGQNVTLSCEQNLNHDAMYWYRQDPGQGLRLIYYSQIVNDFQKGDIAEGYSVSREKKESFPLTVTSAQKNPTAFYLCASSIAQTTNEKLFFGSGTQLSVL.

The chain has TRBV27 and TRBJ2-6; D unclear. CDR1 is MNHEY, CDR2 SMNVEV, per germline (reference sequence). The CDR3 is 14 amino acids. The ends were cut back, 5 bases at V and 4 bases at J, with 9 bases in the middle. The CDR3 here is CASSPNLGANVLTF. CDR3 nucleotides: TGTGCCAGCAGTCCCAACTTGGGGGCCAACGTCCTGACTTTC.

The chain recombines TRBV4-1 with TRBJ2-1, with a weak D call TRBD2 (6 bases). V lost 1 base, J lost 7 bases, and 17 bases lay in between. CDR1 is MGHRA and CDR2 is YSYEKL in the germline V gene. The CDR3 is 16 residues long. In DNA form, the CDR3 reads TGCGCCAGCAGCCAAGCCCTTGGGGGGTTTTGGAATGAGCAGTTCTTC. This encodes CASSQALGGFWNEQFF.

J is TRBJ2-1 and V is TRBV7-9, with a possible D match to TRBD2 (6 bases). Germline values: CDR1 SEHNR, CDR2 FQNEAQ (reference sequence). Trimming stripped 1 base from V and 4 bases from J, with 8 bases between. The CDR3 is 14 residues long. CDR3 DNA: TGTGCCAGCAGCTTAGTGGGGACTTACAATGAGCAGTTCTTC. It is translated as CASSLVGTYNEQFF.

CDR3 amino acids: CASSRNSRGELFF. DNA for the CDR3: TGTGCCAGCAGTAGGAATAGTCGCGGGGAGCTGTTTTTT. The chain combines TRBV25-1 with TRBJ2-2; no definite D call. Germline CDR1 reads MGHDK; CDR2 reads SYGVNS. This CDR3 has 13 residues. V shed 5 bases and J shed 7 bases, with 11 bases lying between them.

The V and J genes are TRBV7-9 and TRBJ2-5; the D is unclear. This CDR3 is 13 amino acids long. V was trimmed by 5 bases and J by 2 bases, leaving 9 bases between them. Germline V lookup: CDR1 SEHNR, CDR2 FQNEAQ (reference sequence). The CDR3 coding sequence is TGTGCCAGCAGCACGACGGTGCAAGAGACCCAGTACTTC. It specifies CASSTTVQETQYF.

CDR3 sequence: CASSLGQGTYEQYF. The CDR3 region has the DNA TGTGCCAGCAGCTTGGGCCAGGGGACCTACGAGCAGTACTTC. The V and J genes are TRBV7-9 and TRBJ2-7, with a weak D call TRBD1 (6 bases). The V gene's germline CDR1 is SEHNR and CDR2 FQNEAQ (reference sequence). CDR3 length: 14 amino acids. Trimming took 3 bases from V and 2 from J, leaving 11 bases between them.